This TCR beta chain was recovered during a study of blood T cell repertoires in COVID-19. Study background: Samples taken during acute and convalescent COVID-19 were collected in the United States, Italy and Spain.

How the authors handled the data: Counts of nucleated cells, estimated from reference gene primer amplification, were obtained. The protocol was immunoSEQ multiplex PCR, while the TCRdb copy is restricted to in-frame clones and leaves out a portion. V and J calls and clone size are those listed in that table; D and trimming were worked out from the DNA. The sample has about 280,000 clones, roughly 90% seen once. J gave up 5 bases and V 3 bases, and 8 bases lay outside the gene matches. Germline CDR1 reads SNHLY; CDR2 reads FYNNEI. CDR3 length: 15 residues. Sequencing was done on a sample of peripheral blood. V usage is TRBV2 and J usage is TRBJ2-5; 8 bases are shared with TRBD2. The source of this sequence is a man younger than 35 with active or convalescent COVID-19. The CDR3 is CASSDIGGARETQYF. CDR3 nucleotide sequence: TGTGCCAGCAGTGACATCGGGGGGGCCCGGGAGACCCAGTACTTC.